The 11 T cell receptor beta chains reported below all come from one sample, sequenced in a study of cytomegalovirus exposure and HLA in healthy donors. PCR employed 60 Vbeta and 13 Jbeta primers. The method was immunoSEQ multiplex PCR; TCRdb's version includes in-frame clones alone and lacks a portion of them. The sample holds about 100,000 clones, 60% to 75% seen once. The sample taken for sequencing was PBMCs. These receptors came from a man aged 45-65 years in good health and CMV-seronegative.

This clone was counted once. The chain couples TRBV15 to TRBJ2-7; 8 nucleotides line up with TRBD1. This CDR3 spans 16 amino acids. The trim removed 1 base at V and 2 bases at J, leaving 7 bases unmatched. The germline CDR1 and CDR2 sequences are LNHNV and YYDKDF (reference sequence). CDR3 in DNA: TGTGCCACCAGCAGAGGACAGGGGTTTCAAGCCTACGAGCAGTACTTC. Protein sequence: CATSRGQGFQAYEQYF. Variable domain in full (rest from reference TRBV15 and TRBJ2-7): DAMVIQNPRYQVTQFGKPVTLSCSQTLNHNVMYWYQQKSSQAPKLLFHYYDKDFNNEADTPDNFQSRRPNTSFCFLDIRSPGLGDTAMYLCATSRGQGFQAYEQYFGPGTRLTVT.

This sequence joins TRBV27 and TRBJ1-3; D remains ambiguous. The CDR3 is 15 residues long. Germline lookup yields CDR1 MNHEY and CDR2 SMNVEV (reference sequence). Trimming shortened V by 2 bases and J by 0 bases, and 8 bases separated the two germline ends. This CDR3 is CASSLGGSSGNTIYF. For the CDR3, the DNA is TGTGCCAGCAGTTTAGGCGGATCCTCTGGAAACACCATATATTTT.

This clone was observed a single time. The gene calls are TRBV27 and TRBJ1-6; 7 bases match TRBD1. V trimming: 6 bases; J trimming: 6 bases; junction bases outside the gene matches: 8. Germline loops: CDR1 MNHEY, CDR2 SMNVEV (reference sequence). The CDR3 consists of 15 residues. This CDR3 is CASRSNRGRNSPLHF. In DNA, the CDR3 is TGTGCCAGCAGGTCTAACAGGGGACGTAATTCACCCCTCCACTTT.

The chain links TRBV7-3 to TRBJ2-6; the D gene is possibly TRBD1 (5 bases). There are 20 residues in the CDR3. Germline V gene lookup returns CDR1 SGHTA and CDR2 FQGTGA. V was trimmed by 0 bases and J by 0 bases, leaving 18 bases between them. CDR3: CASSLTGVPTSSSGANVLTF. The DNA of the CDR3 is TGTGCCAGCAGCTTAACAGGGGTCCCCACCTCAAGCTCTGGGGCCAACGTCCTGACTTTC.

The chain links TRBV28 to TRBJ2-7; TRBD2 matches at 7 bases. This CDR3 contains 16 residues. CDR1 and CDR2 (germline): MDHEN, SYDVKM. V dropped 4 bases and J dropped 1; count of bases not matched to a gene: 10. Written as DNA, the CDR3 is TGTGCCAGCAGTTCCTCAGGACTAGATGGGTCCTACGAGCAGTACTTC. It codes for CASSSSGLDGSYEQYF.

This sequence joins TRBV6-1 and TRBJ2-7, with D possibly matching TRBD2 (6 bases). Germline values: CDR1 MNHNS, CDR2 SASEGT. The CDR3 runs 14 residues. Between the trimmed V and J ends, which lost 4 bases and 4 bases, there was a span of 14 bases. CDR3 amino acids: CASSGEGGRYEQYF. For the CDR3, the DNA is TGTGCCAGCAGTGGTGAGGGAGGAAGGTACGAGCAGTACTTC.

This clone was observed a few times. Other DNA sequences of this sample code for an identical CDR3. This chain uses TRBV9 with TRBJ1-1; D is perhaps TRBD1 (5 bases). Germline-derived CDR1 and CDR2 are SGDLS and YYNGEE. Trimming removed 0 bases from V and 3 bases from J, with 6 bases in between. This CDR3 region has 13 residues. The CDR3 bases are TGTGCCAGCAGCGTAGGGGGGGACACTGAAGCTTTCTTT. Its protein product is CASSVGGDTEAFF.

This clone was observed a few times. V and J are TRBV29-1 and TRBJ1-1; D is perhaps TRBD1 (6 bases). The V end was cut by 6 bases, the J end by 10 bases, with 18 bases between. Germline V gene sequence: CDR1 SQVTM, CDR2 ANQGSEA. This CDR3 comprises 12 residues. DNA for the CDR3: TGCAGCGTCCTTGGACAGAGAGAGTTAGCTTTCTTT. It yields the protein CSVLGQRELAFF.

The CDR3 is CATQGLAGVEQFF. CDR3 coding DNA: TGTGCCACCCAGGGACTAGCGGGAGTTGAGCAGTTCTTC. This chain joins TRBV6-5 and TRBJ2-1; 14 nucleotides agree with TRBD2. Germline CDR1 is MNHEY and CDR2 is SVGAGI. V shed 10 bases, J shed 9 bases, and the junction held 5 bases outside the gene matches. This CDR3 has 13 amino acids.

The rearrangement uses TRBV7-6 and TRBJ2-1; weak D call: TRBD1 (5 bases). This CDR3 spans 13 amino acids. Trimming shortened V by 1 base and J by 9 bases, and 10 bases separated the two germline ends. CDR1 and CDR2 from the germline V gene are SGHVS and FNYEAQ. DNA of the CDR3: TGTGCCAGCAGCTTAGATGGGGCCAGTGAGCAGTTCTTC. It yields the protein CASSLDGASEQFF.

The count of this clone is one. This chain uses TRBV9 with TRBJ2-5, with a tentative D call TRBD1 (6 bases). Germline lookup yields CDR1 SGDLS and CDR2 YYNGEE. Trimming took 4 bases from V and 7 from J, leaving 14 bases between them. The CDR3 is 13 amino acids. In DNA, the CDR3 is TGTGCCAGCAGCCTAGAGGGGGAGAGGACCCAGTACTTC. As protein: CASSLEGERTQYF.